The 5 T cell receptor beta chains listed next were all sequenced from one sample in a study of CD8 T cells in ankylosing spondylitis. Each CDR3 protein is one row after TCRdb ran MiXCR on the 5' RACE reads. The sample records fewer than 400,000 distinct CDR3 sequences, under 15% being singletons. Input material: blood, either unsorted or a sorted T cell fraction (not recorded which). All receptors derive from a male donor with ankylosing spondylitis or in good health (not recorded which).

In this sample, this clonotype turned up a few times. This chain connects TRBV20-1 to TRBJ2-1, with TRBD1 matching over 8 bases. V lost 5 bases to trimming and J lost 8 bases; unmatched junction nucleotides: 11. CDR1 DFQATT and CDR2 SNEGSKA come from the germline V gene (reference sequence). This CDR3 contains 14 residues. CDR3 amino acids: CSAPTDRAFDEQFF. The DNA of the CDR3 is TGCAGTGCTCCTACGGACAGGGCATTCGATGAGCAGTTCTTC.

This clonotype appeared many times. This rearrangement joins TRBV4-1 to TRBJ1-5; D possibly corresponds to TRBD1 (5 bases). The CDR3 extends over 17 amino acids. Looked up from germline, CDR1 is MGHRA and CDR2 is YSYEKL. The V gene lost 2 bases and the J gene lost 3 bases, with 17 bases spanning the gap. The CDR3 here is CASSQSMTRGLNQPQHF. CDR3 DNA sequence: TGCGCCAGCAGCCAATCCATGACCCGGGGCCTCAATCAGCCCCAGCATTTT.

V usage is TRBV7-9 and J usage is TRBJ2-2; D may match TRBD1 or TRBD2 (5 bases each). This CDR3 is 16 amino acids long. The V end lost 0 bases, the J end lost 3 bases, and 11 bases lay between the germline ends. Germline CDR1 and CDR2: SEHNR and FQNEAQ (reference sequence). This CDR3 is CASSLAGARDTGELFF. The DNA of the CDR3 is TGTGCCAGCAGCTTAGCAGGGGCGCGGGACACCGGGGAGCTGTTTTTT.

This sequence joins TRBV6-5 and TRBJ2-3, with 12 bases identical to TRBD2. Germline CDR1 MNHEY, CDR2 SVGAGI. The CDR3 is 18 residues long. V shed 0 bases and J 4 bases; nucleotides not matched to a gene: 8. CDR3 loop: CASSYSNLAGGRADTQYF. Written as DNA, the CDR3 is TGTGCCAGCAGTTACTCAAACCTAGCGGGAGGGAGGGCAGATACGCAGTATTTT.

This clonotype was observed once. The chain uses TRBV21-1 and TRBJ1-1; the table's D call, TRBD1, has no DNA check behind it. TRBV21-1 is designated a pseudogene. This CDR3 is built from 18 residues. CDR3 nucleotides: TGTGCCAGCAGCAAAGAGGGCCAACCTACAGGGCAACGCACTGAAGCTTTCTTT. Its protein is CASSKEGQPTGQRTEAFF.